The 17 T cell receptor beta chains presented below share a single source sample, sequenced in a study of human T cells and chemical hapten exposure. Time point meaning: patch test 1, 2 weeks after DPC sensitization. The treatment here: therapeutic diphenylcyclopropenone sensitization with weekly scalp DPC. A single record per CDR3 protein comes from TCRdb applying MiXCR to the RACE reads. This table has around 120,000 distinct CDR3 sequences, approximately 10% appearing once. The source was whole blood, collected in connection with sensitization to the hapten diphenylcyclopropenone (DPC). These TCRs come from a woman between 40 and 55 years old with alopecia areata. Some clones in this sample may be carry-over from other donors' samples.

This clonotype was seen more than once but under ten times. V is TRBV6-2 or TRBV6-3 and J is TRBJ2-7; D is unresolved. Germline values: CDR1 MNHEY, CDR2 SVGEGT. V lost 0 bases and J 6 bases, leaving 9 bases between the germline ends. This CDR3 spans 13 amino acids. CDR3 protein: CASSYSLVSEQYF. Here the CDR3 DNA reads TGTGCCAGCAGTTACTCGCTAGTAAGCGAGCAGTACTTC.

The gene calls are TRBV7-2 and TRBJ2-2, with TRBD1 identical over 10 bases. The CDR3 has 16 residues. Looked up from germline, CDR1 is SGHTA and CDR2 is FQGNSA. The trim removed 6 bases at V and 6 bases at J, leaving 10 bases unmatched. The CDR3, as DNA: TGTGCCAGCAGGTCCGGGGACAGGGGATATTCCGGGGAGCTGTTTTTT. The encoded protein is CASRSGDRGYSGELFF.

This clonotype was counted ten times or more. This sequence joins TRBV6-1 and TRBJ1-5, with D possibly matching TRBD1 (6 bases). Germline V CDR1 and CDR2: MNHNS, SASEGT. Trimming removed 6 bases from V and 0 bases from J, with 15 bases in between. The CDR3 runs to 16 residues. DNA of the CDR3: TGTGCCAGCAGATCACAGGGAGGGCTTAGCAATCAGCCCCAGCATTTT. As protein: CASRSQGGLSNQPQHF.

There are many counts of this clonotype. CDR3 bases: TGTGCCTGGAGCGCGGGGACGTCTGGGGGGAACACCATATATTTT. It yields the protein CAWSAGTSGGNTIYF. V usage is TRBV30 and J usage is TRBJ1-3; maybe TRBD1 (5 bases). The V end was cut by 3 bases, the J end by 7 bases, with 19 bases between. Germline V lookup: CDR1 GTSNPN, CDR2 SVGIG (reference sequence). There are 15 residues in the CDR3. Combining the CDR3 with reference TRBV30 and TRBJ1-3 gives the whole variable domain SQTIHQWPATLVQPVGSPLSLECTVEGTSNPNLYWYRQAAGRGLQLLFYSVGIGQISSEVPQNLSASRPQDRQFILSSKKLLLSDSGFYLCAWSAGTSGGNTIYFGEGSWLTVV.

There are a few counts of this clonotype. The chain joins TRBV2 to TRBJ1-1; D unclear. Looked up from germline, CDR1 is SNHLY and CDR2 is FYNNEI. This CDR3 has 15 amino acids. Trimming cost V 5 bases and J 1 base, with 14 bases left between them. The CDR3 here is CASSPWTQKNTEAFF. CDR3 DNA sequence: TGTGCCAGCAGTCCGTGGACTCAGAAGAACACTGAAGCTTTCTTT. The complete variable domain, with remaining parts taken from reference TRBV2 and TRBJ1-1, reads EPEVTQTPSHQVTQMGQEVILRCVPISNHLYFYWYRQILGQKVEFLVSFYNNEISEKSEIFDDQFSVERPDGSNFTLKIRSTKLEDSAMYFCASSPWTQKNTEAFFGQGTRLTVV.

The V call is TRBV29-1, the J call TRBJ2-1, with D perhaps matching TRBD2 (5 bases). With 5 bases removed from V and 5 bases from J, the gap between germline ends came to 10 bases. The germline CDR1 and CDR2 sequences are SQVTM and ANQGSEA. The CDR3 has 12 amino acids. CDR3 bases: TGCAGCGTTCGAGGGTCCAACAATGAGCAGTTCTTC. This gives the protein CSVRGSNNEQFF.

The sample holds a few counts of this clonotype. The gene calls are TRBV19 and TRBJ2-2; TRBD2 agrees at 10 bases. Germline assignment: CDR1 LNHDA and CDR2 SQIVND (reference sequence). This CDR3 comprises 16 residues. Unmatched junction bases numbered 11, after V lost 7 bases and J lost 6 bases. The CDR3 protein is CASKLASGSLAGELFF. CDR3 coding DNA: TGTGCCAGTAAGTTGGCTAGCGGGAGTCTGGCCGGGGAGCTGTTTTTT.

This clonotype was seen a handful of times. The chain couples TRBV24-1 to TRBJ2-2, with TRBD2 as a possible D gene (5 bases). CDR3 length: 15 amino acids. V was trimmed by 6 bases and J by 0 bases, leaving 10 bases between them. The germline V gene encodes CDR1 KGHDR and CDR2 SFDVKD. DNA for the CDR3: TGTGCCACCAGTCCCGACTACACGAACACCGGGGAGCTGTTTTTT. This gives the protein CATSPDYTNTGELFF.

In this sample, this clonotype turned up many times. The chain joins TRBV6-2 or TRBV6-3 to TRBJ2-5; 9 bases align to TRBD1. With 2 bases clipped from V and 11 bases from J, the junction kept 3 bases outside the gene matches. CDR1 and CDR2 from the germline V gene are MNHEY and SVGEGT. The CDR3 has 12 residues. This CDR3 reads CASSYPDRGQYF. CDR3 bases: TGTGCCAGCAGTTACCCGGACAGGGGTCAGTACTTC.

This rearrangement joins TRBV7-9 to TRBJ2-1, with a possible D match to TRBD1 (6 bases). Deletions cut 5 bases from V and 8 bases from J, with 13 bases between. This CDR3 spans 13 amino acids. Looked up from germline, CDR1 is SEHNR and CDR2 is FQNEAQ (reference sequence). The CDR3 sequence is CASSPTQGDEQFF. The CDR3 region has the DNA TGTGCCAGCAGCCCAACACAGGGCGATGAGCAGTTCTTC.

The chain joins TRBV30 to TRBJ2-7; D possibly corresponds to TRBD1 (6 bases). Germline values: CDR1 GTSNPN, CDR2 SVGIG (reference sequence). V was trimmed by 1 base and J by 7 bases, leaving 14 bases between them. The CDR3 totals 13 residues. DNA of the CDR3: TGTGCCTGGAGTGCCGACAGGATGGGGGAGCAGTACTTC. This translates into CAWSADRMGEQYF.

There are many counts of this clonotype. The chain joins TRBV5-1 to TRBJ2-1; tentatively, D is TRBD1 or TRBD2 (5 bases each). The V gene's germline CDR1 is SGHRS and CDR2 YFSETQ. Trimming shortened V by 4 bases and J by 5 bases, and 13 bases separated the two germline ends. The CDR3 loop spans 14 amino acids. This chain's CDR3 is CASSPDRGHNEQFF. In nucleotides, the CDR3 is TGCGCCAGCAGCCCCGATCGGGGCCACAATGAGCAGTTCTTC.

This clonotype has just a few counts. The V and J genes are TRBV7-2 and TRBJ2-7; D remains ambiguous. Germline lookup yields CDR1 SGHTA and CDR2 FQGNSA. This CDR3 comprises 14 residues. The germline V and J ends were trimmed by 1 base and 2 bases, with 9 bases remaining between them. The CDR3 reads CASSLGRSPYEQYF. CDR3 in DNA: TGTGCCAGCAGCTTAGGTCGAAGCCCCTACGAGCAGTACTTC.

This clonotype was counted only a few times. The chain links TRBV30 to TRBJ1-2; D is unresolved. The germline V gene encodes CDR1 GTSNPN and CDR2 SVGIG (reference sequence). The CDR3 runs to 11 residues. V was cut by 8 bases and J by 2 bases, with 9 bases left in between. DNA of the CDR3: TGTGCCACCGCGGAGAACTATGGCTACACCTTC. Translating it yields CATAENYGYTF.

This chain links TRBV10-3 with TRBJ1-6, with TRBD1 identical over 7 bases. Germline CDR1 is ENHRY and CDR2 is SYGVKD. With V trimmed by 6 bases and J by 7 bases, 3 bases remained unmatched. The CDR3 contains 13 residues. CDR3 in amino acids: CAIRGQQNSPLHF. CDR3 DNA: TGTGCCATCAGGGGACAGCAAAATTCACCCCTCCACTTT.

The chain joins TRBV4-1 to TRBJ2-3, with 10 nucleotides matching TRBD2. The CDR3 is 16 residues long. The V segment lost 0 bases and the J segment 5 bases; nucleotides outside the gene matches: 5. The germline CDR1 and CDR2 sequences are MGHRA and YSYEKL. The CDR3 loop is CASSQDRLAGEDTQYF. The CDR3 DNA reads TGCGCCAGCAGCCAAGATAGGCTAGCGGGAGAAGATACGCAGTATTTT.

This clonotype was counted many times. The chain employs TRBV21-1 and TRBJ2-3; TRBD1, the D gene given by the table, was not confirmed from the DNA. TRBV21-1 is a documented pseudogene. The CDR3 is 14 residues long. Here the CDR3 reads CASSNDRVADTQYF. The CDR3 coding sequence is TGTGCCAGCAGCAACGACAGGGTTGCAGATACGCAGTATTTT.